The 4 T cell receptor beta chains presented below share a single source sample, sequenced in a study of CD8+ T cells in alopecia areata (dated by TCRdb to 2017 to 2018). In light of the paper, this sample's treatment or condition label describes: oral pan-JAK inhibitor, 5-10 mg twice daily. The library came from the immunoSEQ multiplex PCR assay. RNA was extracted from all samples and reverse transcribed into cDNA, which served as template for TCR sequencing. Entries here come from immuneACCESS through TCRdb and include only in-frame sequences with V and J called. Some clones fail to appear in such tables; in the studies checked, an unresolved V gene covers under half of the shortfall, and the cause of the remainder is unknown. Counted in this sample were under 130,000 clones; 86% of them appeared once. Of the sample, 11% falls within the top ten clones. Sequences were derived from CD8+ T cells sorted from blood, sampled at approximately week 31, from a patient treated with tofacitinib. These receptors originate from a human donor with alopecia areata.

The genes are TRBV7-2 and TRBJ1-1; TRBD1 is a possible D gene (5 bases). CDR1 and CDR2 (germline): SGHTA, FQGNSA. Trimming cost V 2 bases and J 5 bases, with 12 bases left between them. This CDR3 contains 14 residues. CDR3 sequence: CASSLLPEGTEAFF. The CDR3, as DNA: TGTGCCAGCAGCTTACTACCGGAGGGGACTGAAGCTTTCTTT.

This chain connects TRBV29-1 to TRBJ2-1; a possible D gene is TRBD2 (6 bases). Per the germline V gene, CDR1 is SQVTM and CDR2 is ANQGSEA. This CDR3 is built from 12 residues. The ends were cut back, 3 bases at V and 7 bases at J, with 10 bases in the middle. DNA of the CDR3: TGCAGCGTTGATCTGGCGGGAAATGAGCAGTTCTTC. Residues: CSVDLAGNEQFF.

CDR3 nucleotide sequence: TGTGCCAGCAGTGCCGGGACAGCGGGGGGAGGGACTGAAGCTTTCTTT. As protein: CASSAGTAGGGTEAFF. The chain combines TRBV27 with TRBJ1-1, with 7 bases matching TRBD1. Per germline, CDR1 MNHEY and CDR2 SMNVEV (reference sequence). Trimming cost V 5 bases and J 5 bases; bases outside gene matches: 14. CDR3 length equals 16 residues.

The CDR3 region has the DNA TGCAGCGTTTGTTCTCCTTCACTCTCCTACGAGCAGTACTTC. Its protein product is CSVCSPSLSYEQYF. V and J are TRBV29-1 and TRBJ2-7, with D unresolved. Trimming pared 5 bases from V and 0 bases from J, leaving 14 bases between. Germline loops: CDR1 SQVTM, CDR2 ANQGSEA. The length of the CDR3 is 14 residues.